A single sample is the source of the 22 T cell receptor beta chains below, sequenced in a study of shared clonotypes between healthy human individuals. Repertoires were generated with immunoSEQ multiplex PCR, while TCRdb's copy carries only in-frame clones and drops some. The sample carries roughly 1,600,000 clones, roughly 98.5% recorded once. Sequencing was done on a sample of naive CD4+ T cells sorted from blood. As for subset: CD45RA+ positively selected. The receptors here all came from a man aged 25 to 40 in good health.

The chain carries TRBV7-2 and TRBJ2-7; 8 positions match TRBD1. This CDR3 spans 15 amino acids. The trim removed 3 bases at V and 2 bases at J, leaving 6 bases unmatched. Germline V CDR1 and CDR2: SGHTA, FQGNSA. CDR3 amino acids: CASSFSGQDAYEQYF. The CDR3 nucleotides are TGTGCCAGCAGCTTTTCGGGACAGGACGCCTACGAGCAGTACTTC.

V and J are TRBV7-9 and TRBJ1-4, with 7 bases matching TRBD1. This CDR3 spans 18 amino acids. Per the germline V gene, CDR1 is SEHNR and CDR2 is FQNEAQ (reference sequence). The V gene end was trimmed by 5 bases and the J gene end by 5 bases; junction bases not matched to a gene: 17. The CDR3 region has the DNA TGTGCCAGCAGCCACTTCACAGGGGCACAGGGCCCCAATGAAAAACTGTTTTTT. Translation: CASSHFTGAQGPNEKLFF. The whole variable domain, filled in from reference TRBV7-9 and TRBJ1-4, reads DTGVSQNPRHKITKRGQNVTFRCDPISEHNRLYWYRQTLGQGPEFLTYFQNEAQLEKSRLLSDRFSAERPKGSFSTLEIQRTEQGDSAMYLCASSHFTGAQGPNEKLFFGSGTQLSVL.

The CDR3 loop reads CASRGPGTGNEKLFF. CDR3 sequence (DNA): TGTGCCAGCAGGGGGCCCGGGACAGGGAATGAAAAACTGTTTTTT. V gene TRBV6-5 combines with J gene TRBJ1-4; 9 positions match TRBD1. Losses at the gene ends were 6 bases for V and 5 bases for J; bases not matched to a gene: 7. The V gene's germline CDR1 is MNHEY and CDR2 SVGAGI. This CDR3 spans 15 amino acids.

V is TRBV5-1 and J is TRBJ1-4; D remains ambiguous. Trimming removed 4 bases from V and 8 bases from J, with 6 bases in between. This CDR3 comprises 11 residues. CDR1 SGHRS and CDR2 YFSETQ come from the germline V gene. CDR3 coding DNA: TGCGCCAGCAGCGACGAGGAAAAACTGTTTTTT. Residues: CASSDEEKLFF.

The chain recombines TRBV11-2 with TRBJ1-1; no clear D gene. The CDR3 contains 12 residues. The germline V gene encodes CDR1 SGHAT and CDR2 FQNNGV. V was clipped by 2 bases and J by 8 bases, with 9 bases between them. CDR3 amino acids: CASSLIHAEAFF. The CDR3 DNA reads TGTGCCAGCAGCTTAATCCACGCAGAAGCTTTCTTT.

J is TRBJ1-1 and V is TRBV19; a weak D match, TRBD1 (5 bases). Trimming removed 4 bases from V and 2 bases from J, with 11 bases in between. Germline V gene sequence: CDR1 LNHDA, CDR2 SQIVND (reference sequence). The CDR3 consists of 14 residues. The CDR3 loop is CASSTGGGNTEAFF. In DNA, the CDR3 is TGTGCCAGTAGTACCGGGGGGGGAAACACTGAAGCTTTCTTT.

The rearrangement uses TRBV28 and TRBJ2-1; D is uncertain. The CDR3 sequence is 13 residues long. Deletions cut 4 bases from V and 9 bases from J, with 13 bases between. From germline, CDR1 is MDHEN and CDR2 SYDVKM. CDR3 sequence: CASSWVYGGEQFF. Written as DNA, the CDR3 is TGTGCCAGCAGTTGGGTATATGGCGGTGAGCAGTTCTTC.

A word on this clone: The junction does not match germline at one end; this may be a read error. The chain couples TRBV2 to TRBJ2-1; D is uncertain. Germline assignment: CDR1 SNHLY and CDR2 FYNNEI. The CDR3 length is 11 residues. In nucleotides, the CDR3 is TGTGCCAGCAGGGAAGTCGCTGAGCAGTTCTTC. It is translated as CASREVAEQFF.

The J gene is TRBJ2-3, the V gene TRBV7-7, with 8 bases identical to TRBD2. Per germline, CDR1 SSHAT and CDR2 FNYEAQ (reference sequence). Unmatched junction bases numbered 8, after V lost 4 bases and J lost 8 bases. CDR3 size: 14 residues. The CDR3: CASSSLAGGGTQYF. In nucleotides, the CDR3 is TGTGCCAGCAGCTCCCTAGCGGGTGGAGGTACGCAGTATTTT.

This chain links TRBV28 with TRBJ2-5; a weak D match, TRBD1 (6 bases). The germline V gene has CDR1 MDHEN and CDR2 SYDVKM. Between the trimmed V and J ends, which lost 1 base and 8 bases, there was a span of 23 bases. CDR3 length equals 17 residues. The CDR3 coding sequence is TGTGCCAGCAGTTTATTATCGGCAGGGGAAGGCAAGAGAACCCAGTACTTC. Translation: CASSLLSAGEGKRTQYF.

A single count supports this clone. V gene TRBV4-2 combines with J gene TRBJ2-1; D not certain. Germline lookup yields CDR1 LGHNA and CDR2 YNFKEQ. The CDR3 covers 15 residues. V lost 3 bases and J lost 8, with 17 bases in between. CDR3 in amino acids: CASSHEVLGYDEQFF. The CDR3, as DNA: TGTGCCAGCAGCCATGAGGTGTTGGGGTACGATGAGCAGTTCTTC.

The chain couples TRBV27 to TRBJ2-7, with TRBD2 matching 13 bases. Germline loops: CDR1 MNHEY, CDR2 SMNVEV (reference sequence). The CDR3 covers 18 residues. Trimming cost V 5 bases and J 3 bases; bases outside gene matches: 13. CDR3: CASSKQRTSGSQYYEQYF. CDR3 in DNA: TGTGCCAGCAGTAAACAAAGGACTAGCGGGAGTCAATACTACGAGCAGTACTTC.

This sequence joins TRBV4-1 and TRBJ1-2, with 10 bases fitting TRBD1. The CDR3 spans 15 residues. Germline assignment: CDR1 MGHRA and CDR2 YSYEKL. V gave up 4 bases and J gave up 6 bases; unmatched junction bases: 8. In nucleotides, the CDR3 is TGCGCCAGCAGCCCGGTGGACAGGGGGGGGAATGGCTACACCTTC. Translation: CASSPVDRGGNGYTF.

The chain links TRBV6-1 to TRBJ2-2; no clear D. Trimming pared 3 bases from V and 8 bases from J, leaving 13 bases between. The CDR3 length is 14 residues. The germline V gene encodes CDR1 MNHNS and CDR2 SASEGT. The CDR3 reads CASSEIRGYGELFF. CDR3 in DNA: TGTGCCAGCAGTGAGATTCGCGGATATGGGGAGCTGTTTTTT.

The rearrangement joins TRBV5-1 to TRBJ2-6, with no clear D. This CDR3 spans 17 amino acids. Trimming shortened V by 2 bases and J by 1 base, and 13 bases separated the two germline ends. Germline CDR1 is SGHRS and CDR2 is YFSETQ. For the CDR3, the DNA is TGCGCCAGCAGCTTAACCCCCCAACTTTCTGGGGCCAACGTCCTGACTTTC. Encoded protein: CASSLTPQLSGANVLTF.

The chain joins TRBV4-3 to TRBJ1-5; no firm D call. Trimming pared 0 bases from V and 5 bases from J, leaving 11 bases between. This CDR3 spans 15 amino acids. Germline V lookup: CDR1 LGHNA, CDR2 YSLEER. CDR3 coding DNA: TGCGCCAGCAGCCAAGACTCTACTGGCGATCAGCCCCAGCATTTT. Amino acids: CASSQDSTGDQPQHF.

A note on this clone: Other DNA sequences in this sample translate to the same CDR3. The chain is built from TRBV7-2 and TRBJ2-1; no clear D. Trimming took 3 bases from V and 6 from J, leaving 3 bases between them. The CDR3 length is 11 residues. The germline gives CDR1 SGHTA, CDR2 FQGNSA. In DNA, the CDR3 is TGTGCCAGCAGCTTTAGCAATGAGCAGTTCTTC. Protein product: CASSFSNEQFF.

This clone has a single count. This chain joins TRBV7-8 and TRBJ2-2; D is perhaps TRBD1 (5 bases). Trimming shortened V by 1 base and J by 6 bases, and 15 bases separated the two germline ends. The CDR3 contains 16 residues. The germline gives CDR1 SGHVS, CDR2 FQNEAQ. CDR3 in DNA: TGTGCCAGCAGCTTAGTGGCAGGGAATGGGCCCGGGGAGCTGTTTTTT. It is translated as CASSLVAGNGPGELFF. The full variable domain, completed using reference TRBV7-8 and TRBJ2-2, is GAGVSQSPRYKVAKRGQDVALRCDPISGHVSLFWYQQALGQGPEFLTYFQNEAQLDKSGLPSDRFFAERPEGSVSTLKIQRTQQEDSAVYLCASSLVAGNGPGELFFGEGSRLTVL.

This chain connects TRBV10-3 to TRBJ2-1; 7 bases are a match to TRBD2. The CDR3 totals 14 residues. CDR1 ENHRY and CDR2 SYGVKD come from the germline V gene. J was trimmed by 6 bases and V by 11 bases; bases with no gene match: 13. CDR3 residues: CAAGRARLANEQFF. The CDR3 region has the DNA TGTGCCGCTGGGCGGGCACGACTAGCCAATGAGCAGTTCTTC.

V usage is TRBV29-1 and J usage is TRBJ2-1, with D possibly being TRBD1 or TRBD2 (5 bases each). The CDR3 is 14 residues long. Germline V gene data show CDR1 as SQVTM and CDR2 as ANQGSEA. V dropped 4 bases and J dropped 7 bases, with 17 bases sitting between them. The CDR3, as DNA: TGCAGCGTTGCCTATTGGGGGACGAAGAATGAGCAGTTCTTC. Its translation: CSVAYWGTKNEQFF.

V gene TRBV28 combines with J gene TRBJ1-1, with a weak D call TRBD1 (6 bases). This CDR3 spans 12 amino acids. The V end lost 10 bases, the J end lost 4 bases, and 13 bases lay between the germline ends. Germline loops: CDR1 MDHEN, CDR2 SYDVKM. The CDR3 loop is CATTQGFTEAFF. The CDR3 DNA sequence: TGTGCCACCACACAGGGATTCACTGAAGCTTTCTTT.

Of note for this clone: The identical CDR3 is also encoded by other nucleotide sequences in the sample. The rearrangement links TRBV5-1 to TRBJ2-1, with 8 bases aligning to TRBD1. V shed 2 bases, J shed 4 bases, and the junction held 5 bases outside the gene matches. The CDR3 has 15 residues. Germline values: CDR1 SGHRS, CDR2 YFSETQ. DNA for the CDR3: TGCGCCAGCAGCTTAGGACAGGGAATATACAATGAGCAGTTCTTC. Translated, it gives CASSLGQGIYNEQFF.